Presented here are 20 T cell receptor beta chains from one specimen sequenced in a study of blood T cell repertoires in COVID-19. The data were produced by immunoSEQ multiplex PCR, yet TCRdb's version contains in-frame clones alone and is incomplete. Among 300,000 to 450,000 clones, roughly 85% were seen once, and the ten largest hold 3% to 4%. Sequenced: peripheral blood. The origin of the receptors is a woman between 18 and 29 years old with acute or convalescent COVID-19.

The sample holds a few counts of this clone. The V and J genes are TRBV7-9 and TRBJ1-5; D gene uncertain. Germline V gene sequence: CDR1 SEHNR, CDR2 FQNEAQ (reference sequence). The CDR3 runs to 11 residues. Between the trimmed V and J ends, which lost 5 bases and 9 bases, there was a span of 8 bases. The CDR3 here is CASSESGPQHF. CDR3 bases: TGTGCCAGCAGCGAGTCAGGGCCCCAGCATTTT.

CDR3 loop: CASSYFRGSPLHF. The CDR3 coding sequence is TGTGCCAGCAGTTACTTTAGAGGATCACCCCTCCACTTT. V gene TRBV6-5 combines with J gene TRBJ1-6, with D unresolved. Looked up from germline, CDR1 is MNHEY and CDR2 is SVGAGI. This CDR3 comprises 13 residues. Trimming removed 1 base at V and 10 bases at J, with 8 bases between.

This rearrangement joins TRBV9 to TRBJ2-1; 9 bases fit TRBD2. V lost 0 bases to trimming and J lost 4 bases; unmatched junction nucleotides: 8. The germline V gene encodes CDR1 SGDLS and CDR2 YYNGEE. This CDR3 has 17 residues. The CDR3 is CASSVVTSGFPYNEQFF. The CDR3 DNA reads TGTGCCAGCAGCGTAGTAACTAGCGGGTTTCCTTACAATGAGCAGTTCTTC.

DNA of the CDR3: TGTGCCAGCAGTCCCCCCGGGGGGCAGGGCTACACCTTC. It is translated as CASSPPGGQGYTF. V and J are TRBV6-5 and TRBJ1-2; D perhaps matches TRBD1 (6 bases). Trimming took off 5 bases at V and 8 bases at J, with 15 bases between the two ends. This CDR3 comprises 13 residues. Looked up from germline, CDR1 is MNHEY and CDR2 is SVGAGI.

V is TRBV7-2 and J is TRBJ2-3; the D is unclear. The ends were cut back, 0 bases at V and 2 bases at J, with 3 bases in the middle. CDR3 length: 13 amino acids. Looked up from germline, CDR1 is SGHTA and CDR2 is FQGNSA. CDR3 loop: CASSLAYTDTQYF. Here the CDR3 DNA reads TGTGCCAGCAGCTTAGCCTACACAGATACGCAGTATTTT.

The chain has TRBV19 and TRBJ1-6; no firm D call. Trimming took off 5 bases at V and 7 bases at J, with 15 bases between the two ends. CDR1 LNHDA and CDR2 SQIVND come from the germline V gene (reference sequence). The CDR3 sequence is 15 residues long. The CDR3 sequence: CASSPTGSGNSPLHF. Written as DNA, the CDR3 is TGTGCCAGTAGTCCCACGGGCTCGGGAAATTCACCCCTCCACTTT. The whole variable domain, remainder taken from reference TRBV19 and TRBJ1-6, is DGGITQSPKYLFRKEGQNVTLSCEQNLNHDAMYWYRQDPGQGLRLIYYSQIVNDFQKGDIAEGYSVSREKKESFPLTVTSAQKNPTAFYLCASSPTGSGNSPLHFGNGTRLTVT.

In DNA form, the CDR3 reads TGTGCCAGTAGACAGGGCGTGACCTATGGCTACACCTTC. Its protein is CASRQGVTYGYTF. This chain links TRBV19 with TRBJ1-2; D might be TRBD1 (6 bases). This CDR3 contains 13 residues. Germline loops: CDR1 LNHDA, CDR2 SQIVND (reference sequence). Between the trimmed V and J ends, which lost 6 bases and 4 bases, there was a span of 12 bases. Together with reference TRBV19 and TRBJ1-2, the CDR3 gives the full variable domain: DGGITQSPKYLFRKEGQNVTLSCEQNLNHDAMYWYRQDPGQGLRLIYYSQIVNDFQKGDIAEGYSVSREKKESFPLTVTSAQKNPTAFYLCASRQGVTYGYTFGSGTRLTVV.

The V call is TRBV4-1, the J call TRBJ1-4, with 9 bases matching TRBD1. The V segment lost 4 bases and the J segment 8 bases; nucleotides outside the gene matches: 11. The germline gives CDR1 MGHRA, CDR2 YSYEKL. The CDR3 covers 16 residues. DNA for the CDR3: TGCGCCAGCAGCCTCGGGCCCAGGACAGGGGAAGAAAAACTGTTTTTT. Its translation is CASSLGPRTGEEKLFF.

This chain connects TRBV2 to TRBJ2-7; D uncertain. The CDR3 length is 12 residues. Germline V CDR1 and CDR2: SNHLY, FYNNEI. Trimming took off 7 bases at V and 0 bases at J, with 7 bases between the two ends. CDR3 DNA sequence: TGTGCCAGCACCAGGAACTCCTACGAGCAGTACTTC. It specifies CASTRNSYEQYF.

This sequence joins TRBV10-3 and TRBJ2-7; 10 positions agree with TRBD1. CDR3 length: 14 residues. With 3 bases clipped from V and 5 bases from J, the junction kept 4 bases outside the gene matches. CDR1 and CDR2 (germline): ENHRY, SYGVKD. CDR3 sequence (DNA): TGTGCCATCAGTGAAGGGACAGGGGTCCACGAGCAGTACTTC. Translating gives CAISEGTGVHEQYF.

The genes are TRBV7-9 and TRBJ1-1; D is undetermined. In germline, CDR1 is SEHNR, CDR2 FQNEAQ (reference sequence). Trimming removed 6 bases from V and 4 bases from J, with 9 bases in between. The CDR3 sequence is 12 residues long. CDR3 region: CASSSFFTEAFF. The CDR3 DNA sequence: TGTGCCAGCAGTTCCTTTTTCACTGAAGCTTTCTTT.

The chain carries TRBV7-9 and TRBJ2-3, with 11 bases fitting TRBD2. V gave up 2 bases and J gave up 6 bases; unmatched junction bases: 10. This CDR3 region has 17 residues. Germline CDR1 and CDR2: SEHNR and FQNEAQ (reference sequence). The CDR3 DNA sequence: TGTGCCAGCAGCTTACACCGTAGCGGGGGGGCCTTGGATACGCAGTATTTT. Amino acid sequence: CASSLHRSGGALDTQYF.

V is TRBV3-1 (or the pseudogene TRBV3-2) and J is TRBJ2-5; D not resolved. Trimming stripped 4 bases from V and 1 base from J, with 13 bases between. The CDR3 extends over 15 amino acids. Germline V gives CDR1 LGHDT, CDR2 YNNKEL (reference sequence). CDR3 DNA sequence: TGTGCCAGCAGCCGAGGCATAATCCTCCAAGAGACCCAGTACTTC. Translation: CASSRGIILQETQYF.

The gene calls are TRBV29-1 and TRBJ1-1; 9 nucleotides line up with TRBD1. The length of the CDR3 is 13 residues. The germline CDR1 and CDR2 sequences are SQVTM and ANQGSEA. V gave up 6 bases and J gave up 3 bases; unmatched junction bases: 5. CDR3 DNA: TGCAGCGTGCCCGGGACAGGGTACACTGAAGCTTTCTTT. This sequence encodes CSVPGTGYTEAFF.

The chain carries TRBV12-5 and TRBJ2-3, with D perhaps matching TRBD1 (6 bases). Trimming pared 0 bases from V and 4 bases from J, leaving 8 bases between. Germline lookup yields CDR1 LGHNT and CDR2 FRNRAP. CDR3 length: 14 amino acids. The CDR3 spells CASGLVGAADTQYF. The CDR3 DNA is TGTGCTAGTGGTTTGGTGGGGGCAGCAGATACGCAGTATTTT.

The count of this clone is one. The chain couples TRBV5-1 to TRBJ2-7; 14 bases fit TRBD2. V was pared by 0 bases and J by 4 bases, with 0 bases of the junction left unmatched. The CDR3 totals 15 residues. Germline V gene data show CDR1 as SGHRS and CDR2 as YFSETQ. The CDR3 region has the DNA TGCGCCAGCAGCTTGGGACTAGCGGGAGGGTACGAGCAGTACTTC. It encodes CASSLGLAGGYEQYF.

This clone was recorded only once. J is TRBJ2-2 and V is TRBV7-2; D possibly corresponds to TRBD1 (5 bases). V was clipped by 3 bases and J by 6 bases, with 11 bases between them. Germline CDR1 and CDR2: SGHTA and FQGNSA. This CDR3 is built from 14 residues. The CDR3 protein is CASSFSWGSGELFF. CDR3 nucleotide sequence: TGTGCCAGCAGCTTTAGTTGGGGCTCCGGGGAGCTGTTTTTT.

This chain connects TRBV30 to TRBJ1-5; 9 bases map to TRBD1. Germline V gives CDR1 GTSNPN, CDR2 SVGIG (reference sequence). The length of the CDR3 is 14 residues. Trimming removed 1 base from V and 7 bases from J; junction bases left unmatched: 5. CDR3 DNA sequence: TGTGCCTGGAGTGGGGGGGACAGGGCCCAGCCCCAGCATTTT. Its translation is CAWSGGDRAQPQHF. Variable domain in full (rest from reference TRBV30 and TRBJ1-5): SQTIHQWPATLVQPVGSPLSLECTVEGTSNPNLYWYRQAAGRGLQLLFYSVGIGQISSEVPQNLSASRPQDRQFILSSKKLLLSDSGFYLCAWSGGDRAQPQHFGDGTRLSIL.

The CDR3 here is CASSTIQGWTEAFF. The CDR3 DNA sequence: TGTGCCAGTAGTACGATACAGGGGTGGACTGAAGCTTTCTTT. The V and J genes are TRBV19 and TRBJ1-1; 7 bases agree with TRBD1. The length of the CDR3 is 14 residues. Germline V gene lookup returns CDR1 LNHDA and CDR2 SQIVND (reference sequence). Trimming cost V 4 bases and J 5 bases; bases outside gene matches: 7.

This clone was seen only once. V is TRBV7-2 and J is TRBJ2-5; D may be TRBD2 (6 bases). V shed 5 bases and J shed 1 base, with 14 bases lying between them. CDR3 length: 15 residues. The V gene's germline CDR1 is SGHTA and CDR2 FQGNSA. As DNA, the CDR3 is TGTGCCAGCAGCCTCGACGGGGGTATCCAAGAGACCCAGTACTTC. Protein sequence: CASSLDGGIQETQYF.